This entry concerns a single T cell receptor beta chain. Here immunoSEQ multiplex PCR was the method, and the copy in TCRdb shows in-frame clones only, minus some. The sample includes 80,000 to 90,000 clones, 70% to 90% of them seen just once. J gave up 5 bases and V 1 base, and 2 bases lay outside the gene matches. CDR1 and CDR2 (germline): SGHTA, FQGNSA. This CDR3 contains 16 residues. This specimen belongs to a study of blood T cell repertoires in COVID-19. The rearrangement links TRBV7-2 to TRBJ2-3, with 14 bases identical to TRBD2. Sequences were obtained from peripheral blood. This clonotype was obtained from a man aged 40-50 years with acute or convalescent COVID-19. This CDR3 reads CASSLVGLAGGDTQYF. CDR3 sequence (DNA): TGTGCCAGCAGCTTAGTCGGACTAGCGGGGGGAGATACGCAGTATTTT.